Following are 19 T cell receptor beta chains from one sample sequenced in a study of control samples from healthy donors and cancer patients. TCRdb's table, derived via immunoSEQ multiplex PCR, lists solely in-frame clones and lacks some. The table has 45,000 to 60,000 clones, about 80% seen once. Specimen: blood. All receptors come from a man between 70 and 80 years old in good health.

The rearrangement links TRBV6-6 to TRBJ2-7, with 9 bases lining up with TRBD2. In germline, CDR1 is MNHNY, CDR2 SVGAGI (reference sequence). This CDR3 is built from 14 residues. V trimming: 8 bases; J trimming: 3 bases; junction bases outside the gene matches: 8. The CDR3: CASVLTSGYYEQYF. CDR3 bases: TGTGCCAGCGTTCTGACTAGCGGATACTACGAGCAGTACTTC.

The genes are TRBV29-1 and TRBJ2-7, with 8 bases matching TRBD1. The germline V gene has CDR1 SQVTM and CDR2 ANQGSEA. CDR3 size: 16 residues. The trim removed 2 bases at V and 2 bases at J, leaving 11 bases unmatched. CDR3 sequence reads: CSVEMAGQGRAYEQYF. CDR3 in DNA: TGCAGCGTTGAAATGGCAGGACAGGGTCGGGCCTACGAGCAGTACTTC.

This sequence joins TRBV11-2 and TRBJ2-3, with D possibly matching TRBD1 (6 bases). This CDR3 is 13 amino acids long. The germline CDR1 and CDR2 sequences are SGHAT and FQNNGV. V lost 3 bases and J 4 bases, leaving 8 bases between the germline ends. This chain's CDR3 is CASSFTGPDTQYF. For the CDR3, the DNA is TGTGCCAGCAGCTTCACAGGGCCAGATACGCAGTATTTT.

A single count supports this clone. The gene calls are TRBV5-1 and TRBJ1-2, with D perhaps matching TRBD1 (5 bases). CDR3 length: 14 residues. V was shortened by 0 bases and J by 4 bases, with 10 bases between the two germline ends. Per the germline V gene, CDR1 is SGHRS and CDR2 is YFSETQ. The CDR3 region has the DNA TGCGCCAGCAGCTTGGGTGTGGGGGTCTATGGCTACACCTTC. Protein: CASSLGVGVYGYTF.

The gene calls are TRBV2 and TRBJ2-5; D may correspond to TRBD1 or TRBD2 (5 bases each). V was cut by 5 bases and J by 1 base, with 14 bases left in between. Germline V gene sequence: CDR1 SNHLY, CDR2 FYNNEI. There are 15 residues in the CDR3. DNA for the CDR3: TGTGCCAGCAGTCCTACCGGGACCTTCCAAGAGACCCAGTACTTC. Its protein product is CASSPTGTFQETQYF.

This clone was detected a few times. This chain joins TRBV3-1 (or the pseudogene TRBV3-2) and TRBJ1-2; D is ambiguous. The ends were cut back, 0 bases at V and 8 bases at J, with 4 bases in the middle. There are 11 residues in the CDR3. Germline V gene sequence: CDR1 LGHDT, CDR2 YNNKEL (reference sequence). CDR3 coding DNA: TGTGCCAGCAGCCAAGAGGGCGGCTACACCTTC. Translation gives CASSQEGGYTF.

This rearrangement joins TRBV9 to TRBJ2-5, with 11 bases fitting TRBD2. This CDR3 has 17 amino acids. Germline V gene data show CDR1 as SGDLS and CDR2 as YYNGEE. Trimming cost V 1 base and J 2 bases; bases outside gene matches: 7. The CDR3 reads CASSVLSGTSGQETQYF. The CDR3 DNA is TGTGCCAGCAGCGTACTTTCTGGGACTAGCGGACAAGAGACCCAGTACTTC. The full variable domain, with the rest looked up from reference TRBV9 and TRBJ2-5, is DSGVTQTPKHLITATGQRVTLRCSPRSGDLSVYWYQQSLDQGLQFLIQYYNGEERAKGNILERFSAQQFPDLHSELNLSSLELGDSALYFCASSVLSGTSGQETQYFGPGTRLLVL.

This rearrangement joins TRBV2 to TRBJ1-5; TRBD1 agrees at 12 bases. This CDR3 is built from 16 residues. V lost 7 bases, J lost 4 bases, and 8 bases stayed unmatched. Germline V gives CDR1 SNHLY, CDR2 FYNNEI. CDR3 in amino acids: CASISGQGASNQPQHF. CDR3 DNA sequence: TGTGCCAGCATATCGGGACAGGGGGCAAGTAATCAGCCCCAGCATTTT.

The chain joins TRBV5-4 to TRBJ1-2; TRBD1 might be the D (6 bases). Germline CDR1 SGHNT, CDR2 YYREEE (reference sequence). V was shortened by 4 bases and J by 0 bases, with 10 bases between the two germline ends. The CDR3 consists of 14 residues. The CDR3 spells CASSTRGANYGYTF. CDR3 DNA sequence: TGTGCCAGCAGCACAAGGGGGGCTAACTATGGCTACACCTTC.

The rearrangement links TRBV11-3 to TRBJ1-6; D gene unclear. The V and J ends lost 6 bases and 5 bases respectively, with 11 bases between them. The CDR3 is made up of 14 amino acids. Germline V CDR1 and CDR2: SGHNT, YENEEA. CDR3 in amino acids: CASRFGVDNSPLHF. Here the CDR3 DNA reads TGTGCCAGCAGATTCGGGGTGGATAATTCACCCCTCCACTTT.

The rearrangement uses TRBV5-6 and TRBJ2-5; D is tentatively TRBD1 or TRBD2 (5 bases each). This CDR3 spans 15 amino acids. Germline loops: CDR1 SGHDT, CDR2 YYEEEE. The V end lost 1 base, the J end lost 0 bases, and 10 bases lay between the germline ends. This CDR3 reads CASSLRGPYQETQYF. CDR3 nucleotides: TGTGCCAGCAGCTTGCGGGGACCGTACCAAGAGACCCAGTACTTC.

The chain combines TRBV3-1 (or the pseudogene TRBV3-2) with TRBJ2-5; D is uncertain. Trimming cost V 4 bases and J 1 base, with 10 bases left between them. CDR1 LGHDT and CDR2 YNNKEL come from the germline V gene (reference sequence). The CDR3 runs 14 residues. This CDR3 is CASSLGSSQETQYF. The CDR3 coding sequence is TGTGCCAGCAGCCTCGGCTCTTCCCAAGAGACCCAGTACTTC.

The V and J genes are TRBV6-5 and TRBJ1-3; 9 bases agree with TRBD1. The trim removed 6 bases at V and 3 bases at J, leaving 6 bases unmatched. The CDR3 has 15 residues. Germline CDR1 is MNHEY and CDR2 is SVGAGI. The CDR3 loop is CASRNRGPGGNTIYF. The CDR3 DNA is TGTGCCAGCAGGAACAGGGGGCCGGGTGGAAACACCATATATTTT.

The chain's CDR3 is CASSSTRTSGKETQYF. CDR3 DNA sequence: TGTGCCAGTAGTTCGACCAGGACTAGCGGGAAAGAGACCCAGTACTTC. The chain uses TRBV19 and TRBJ2-5, with 12 bases matching TRBD2. Germline V lookup: CDR1 LNHDA, CDR2 SQIVND (reference sequence). Trimming took 5 bases from V and 3 from J; bases not matched to a gene: 7. The CDR3 consists of 16 residues.

The V call is TRBV6-6, the J call TRBJ1-1, with 10 bases aligning to TRBD1. Trimming at V came to 7 bases and at J to 6 bases, leaving 8 bases not matched to a gene. Germline loops: CDR1 MNHNY, CDR2 SVGAGI (reference sequence). The CDR3 consists of 14 residues. The CDR3 protein is CASMIRQGAAEAFF. CDR3 coding DNA: TGTGCCAGCATGATCCGACAGGGGGCCGCTGAAGCTTTCTTT.

The chain couples TRBV19 to TRBJ2-2; 7 nucleotides line up with TRBD1. The CDR3 loop spans 14 amino acids. The V gene's germline CDR1 is LNHDA and CDR2 SQIVND (reference sequence). J gave up 5 bases and V 4 bases, and 4 bases lay outside the gene matches. The chain's CDR3 is CASSKRQGTGELFF. DNA for the CDR3: TGTGCCAGTAGTAAACGACAGGGTACCGGGGAGCTGTTTTTT.

V gene TRBV3-1 (or the pseudogene TRBV3-2) combines with J gene TRBJ1-2; 9 bases fit TRBD1. The germline gives CDR1 LGHDT, CDR2 YNNKEL (reference sequence). The CDR3 sequence is 16 residues long. V shed 4 bases, J shed 4 bases, and the junction held 10 bases outside the gene matches. CDR3 nucleotides: TGTGCCAGCAGCCGGCTCGGGGACAGGGAATTCTATGGCTACACCTTC. Its protein product is CASSRLGDREFYGYTF.

This clone was found once. CDR3 region: CASLTLNEQFF. The CDR3, as DNA: TGTGCCAGCCTTACCCTGAATGAGCAGTTCTTC. The V gene is TRBV27, the J gene TRBJ2-1; no reliable D call. This CDR3 contains 11 residues. The germline V gene has CDR1 MNHEY and CDR2 SMNVEV (reference sequence). The ends were cut back, 8 bases at V and 7 bases at J, with 9 bases in the middle.

The chain employs TRBV24-1 and TRBJ2-1; 7 bases fit TRBD1. Trimming removed 5 bases from V and 2 bases from J; junction bases left unmatched: 2. The CDR3 extends over 14 amino acids. The germline V gene has CDR1 KGHDR and CDR2 SFDVKD. CDR3 region: CATSAGTAYNEQFF. The CDR3 DNA sequence: TGTGCCACCAGTGCCGGGACAGCCTACAATGAGCAGTTCTTC.